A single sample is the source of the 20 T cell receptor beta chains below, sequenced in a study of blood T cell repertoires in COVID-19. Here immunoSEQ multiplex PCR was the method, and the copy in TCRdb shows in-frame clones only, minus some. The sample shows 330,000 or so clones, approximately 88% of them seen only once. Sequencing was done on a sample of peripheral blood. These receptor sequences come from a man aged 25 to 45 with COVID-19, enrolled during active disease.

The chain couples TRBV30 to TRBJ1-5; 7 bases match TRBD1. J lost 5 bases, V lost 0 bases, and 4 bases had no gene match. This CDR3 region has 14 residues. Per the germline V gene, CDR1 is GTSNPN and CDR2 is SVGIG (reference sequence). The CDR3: CAWSVDREDQPQHF. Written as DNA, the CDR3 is TGTGCCTGGAGTGTAGACAGGGAGGATCAGCCCCAGCATTTT.

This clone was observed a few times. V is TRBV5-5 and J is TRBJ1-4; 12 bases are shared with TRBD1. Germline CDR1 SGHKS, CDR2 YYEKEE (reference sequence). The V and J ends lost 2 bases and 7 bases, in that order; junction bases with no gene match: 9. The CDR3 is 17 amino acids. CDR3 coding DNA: TGTGCCAGCAGCTTAGGGGACAGGGGGCAGGGGAGTGAAAAACTGTTTTTT. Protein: CASSLGDRGQGSEKLFF.

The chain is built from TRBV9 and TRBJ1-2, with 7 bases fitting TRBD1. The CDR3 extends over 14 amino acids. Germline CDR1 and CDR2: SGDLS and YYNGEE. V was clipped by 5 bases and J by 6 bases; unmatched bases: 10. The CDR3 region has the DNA TGTGCCAGCAGAAGGGACAGTCAGATACATGGCTACACCTTC. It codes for CASRRDSQIHGYTF.

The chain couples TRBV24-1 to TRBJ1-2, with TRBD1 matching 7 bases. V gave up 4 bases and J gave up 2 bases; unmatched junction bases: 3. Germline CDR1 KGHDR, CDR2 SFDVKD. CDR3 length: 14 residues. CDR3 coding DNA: TGTGCCACCAGTGACCAGACAGGGAACTATGGCTACACCTTC. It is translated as CATSDQTGNYGYTF.

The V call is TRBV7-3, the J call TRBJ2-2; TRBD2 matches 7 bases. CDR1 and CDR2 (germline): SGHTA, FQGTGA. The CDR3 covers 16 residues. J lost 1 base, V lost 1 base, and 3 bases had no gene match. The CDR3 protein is CASSLMPGGNTGELFF. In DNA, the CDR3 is TGTGCCAGCAGCTTAATGCCGGGAGGGAACACCGGGGAGCTGTTTTTT.

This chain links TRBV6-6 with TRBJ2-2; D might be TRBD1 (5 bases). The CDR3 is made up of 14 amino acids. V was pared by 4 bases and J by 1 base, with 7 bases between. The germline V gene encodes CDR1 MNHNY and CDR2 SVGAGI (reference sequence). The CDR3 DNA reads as TGTGCCAGCAGTTTCCAGGGGAACACCGGGGAGCTGTTTTTT. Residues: CASSFQGNTGELFF.

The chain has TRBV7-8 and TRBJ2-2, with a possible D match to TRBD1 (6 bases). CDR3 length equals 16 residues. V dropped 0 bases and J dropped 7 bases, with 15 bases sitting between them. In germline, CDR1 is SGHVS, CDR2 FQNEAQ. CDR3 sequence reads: CASSLALGRGIGELFF. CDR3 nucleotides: TGTGCCAGCAGCTTAGCGCTTGGCAGGGGAATCGGGGAGCTGTTTTTT.

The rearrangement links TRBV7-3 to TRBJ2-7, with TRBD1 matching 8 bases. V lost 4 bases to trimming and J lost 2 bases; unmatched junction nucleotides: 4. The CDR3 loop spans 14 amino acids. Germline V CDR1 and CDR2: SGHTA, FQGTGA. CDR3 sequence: CASSSSTGAYEQYF. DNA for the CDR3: TGTGCCAGCAGCTCATCGACAGGGGCCTACGAGCAGTACTTC.

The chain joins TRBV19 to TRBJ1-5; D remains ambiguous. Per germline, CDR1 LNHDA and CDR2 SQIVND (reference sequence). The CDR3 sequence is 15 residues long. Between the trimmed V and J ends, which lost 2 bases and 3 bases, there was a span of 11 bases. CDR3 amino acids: CASSIKQLLNQPQHF. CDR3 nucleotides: TGTGCCAGTAGTATAAAACAGCTTCTCAATCAGCCCCAGCATTTT. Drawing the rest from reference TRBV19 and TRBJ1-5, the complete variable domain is DGGITQSPKYLFRKEGQNVTLSCEQNLNHDAMYWYRQDPGQGLRLIYYSQIVNDFQKGDIAEGYSVSREKKESFPLTVTSAQKNPTAFYLCASSIKQLLNQPQHFGDGTRLSIL.

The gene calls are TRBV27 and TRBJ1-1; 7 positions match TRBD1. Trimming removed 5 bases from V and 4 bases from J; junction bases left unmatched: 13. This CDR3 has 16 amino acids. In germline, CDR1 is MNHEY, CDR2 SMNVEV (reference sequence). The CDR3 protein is CASSPRTGPGSTEAFF. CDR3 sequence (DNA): TGTGCCAGCAGTCCGAGGACAGGCCCAGGGAGCACTGAAGCTTTCTTT.

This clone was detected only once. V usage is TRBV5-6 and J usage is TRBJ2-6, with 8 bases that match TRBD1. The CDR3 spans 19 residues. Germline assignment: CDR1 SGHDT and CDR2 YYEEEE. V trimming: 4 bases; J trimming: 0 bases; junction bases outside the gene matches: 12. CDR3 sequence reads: CASSPYGRQGLSGANVLTF. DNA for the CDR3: TGTGCCAGCAGCCCCTACGGAAGACAGGGGCTCTCTGGGGCCAACGTCCTGACTTTC.

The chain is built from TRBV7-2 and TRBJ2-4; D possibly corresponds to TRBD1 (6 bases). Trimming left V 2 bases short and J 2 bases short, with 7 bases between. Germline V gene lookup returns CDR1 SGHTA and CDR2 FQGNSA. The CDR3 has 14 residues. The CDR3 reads CASSLRGTKNIQYF. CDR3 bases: TGTGCCAGCAGCTTAAGGGGGACCAAAAACATTCAGTACTTC.

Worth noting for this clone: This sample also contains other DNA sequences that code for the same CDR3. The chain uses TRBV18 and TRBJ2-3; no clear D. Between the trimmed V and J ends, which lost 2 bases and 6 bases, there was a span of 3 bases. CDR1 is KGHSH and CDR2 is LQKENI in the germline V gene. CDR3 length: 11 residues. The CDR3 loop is CASSPSDTQYF. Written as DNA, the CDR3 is TGTGCCAGCTCACCATCTGATACGCAGTATTTT.

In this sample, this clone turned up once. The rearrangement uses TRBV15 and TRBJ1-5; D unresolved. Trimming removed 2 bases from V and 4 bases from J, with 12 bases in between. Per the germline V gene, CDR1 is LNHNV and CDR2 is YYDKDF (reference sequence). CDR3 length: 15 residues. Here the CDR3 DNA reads TGTGCCACCAGCAGAAGACTCGGTGGGAATCAGCCCCAGCATTTT. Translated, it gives CATSRRLGGNQPQHF.

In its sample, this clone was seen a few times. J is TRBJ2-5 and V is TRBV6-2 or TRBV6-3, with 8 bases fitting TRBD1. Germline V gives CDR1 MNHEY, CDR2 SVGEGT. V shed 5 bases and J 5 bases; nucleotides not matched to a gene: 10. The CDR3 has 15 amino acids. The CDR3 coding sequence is TGTGCCAGCAGTCCCCCAGGACAGGGAGGTGAGACCCAGTACTTC. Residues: CASSPPGQGGETQYF.

The CDR3 is CASHRGSSYEQYF. The CDR3, as DNA: TGTGCCAGCCACAGGGGGAGCTCCTACGAGCAGTACTTC. The chain carries TRBV2 and TRBJ2-7, with TRBD1 matching 8 bases. The CDR3 is 13 amino acids. CDR1 SNHLY and CDR2 FYNNEI come from the germline V gene. V trimming: 8 bases; J trimming: 0 bases; junction bases outside the gene matches: 3.

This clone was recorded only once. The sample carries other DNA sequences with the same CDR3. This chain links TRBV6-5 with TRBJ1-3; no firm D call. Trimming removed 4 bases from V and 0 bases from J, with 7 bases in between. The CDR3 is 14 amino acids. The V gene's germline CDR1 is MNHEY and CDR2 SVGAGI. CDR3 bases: TGTGCCAGCAGTTCGGTAATCTCTGGAAACACCATATATTTT. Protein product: CASSSVISGNTIYF.

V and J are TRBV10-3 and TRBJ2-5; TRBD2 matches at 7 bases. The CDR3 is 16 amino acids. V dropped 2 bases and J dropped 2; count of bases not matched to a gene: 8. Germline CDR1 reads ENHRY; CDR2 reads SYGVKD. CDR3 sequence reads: CAISENLSGTQETQYF. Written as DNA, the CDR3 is TGTGCCATCAGTGAGAACCTCAGCGGGACTCAAGAGACCCAGTACTTC.

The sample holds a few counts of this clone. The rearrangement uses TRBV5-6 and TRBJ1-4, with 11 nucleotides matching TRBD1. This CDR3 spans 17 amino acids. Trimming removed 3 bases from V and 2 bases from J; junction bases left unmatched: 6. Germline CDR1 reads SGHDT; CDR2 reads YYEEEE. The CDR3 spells CASSWGTGGITNEKLFF. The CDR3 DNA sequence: TGTGCCAGCAGCTGGGGGACAGGGGGAATCACTAATGAAAAACTGTTTTTT.

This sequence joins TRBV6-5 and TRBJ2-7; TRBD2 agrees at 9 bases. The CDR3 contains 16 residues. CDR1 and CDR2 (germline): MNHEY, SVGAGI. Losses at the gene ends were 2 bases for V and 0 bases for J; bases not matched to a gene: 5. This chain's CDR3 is CASSYGFSGSSYEQYF. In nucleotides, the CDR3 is TGTGCCAGCAGTTACGGGTTTAGCGGGAGCTCCTACGAGCAGTACTTC.